This is a list of T cell receptor beta chains from one sample in a study of CD8 T cells in acute hepatitis C reinfection. Some clones are missing from TCRdb's copy, which holds only in-frame ones; the method was immunoSEQ multiplex PCR. The repertoire consists of some 40,000 clones, with 85% to 90% occurring once and the leading ten covering 0.5%. Sequenced sample: naive CD8+ T cells from PBMCs. These receptors were obtained from a man aged 30 to 45 with chronic hepatitis C. Both conserved end residues are part of each CDR3. A D gene is named only where the DNA matches it firmly. Only part of the rows carry a size: once, few, many, or a class if the clone is expanded.

d_call	v_call	clone_size	j_call	cdr3_aa	cdr3_nt
NA	TRBV6-6	NA	TRBJ2-1	CASSYRLQKPHNEQFF	TGTGCCAGCAGTTACCGCCTGCAGAAACCCCACAATGAGCAGTTCTTC
NA	TRBV7-2	NA	TRBJ2-5	CASTQGGAGRLPETQYF	TGTGCCAGCACCCAGGGGGGGGCAGGGAGACTTCCAGAGACCCAGTACTTC
NA	TRBV9	NA	TRBJ2-3	CASSGGLQNTQYF	TGTGCCAGCAGCGGGGGACTGCAGAATACGCAGTATTTT
NA	TRBV4-3	NA	TRBJ2-3	CASSQDLGGMGTDTQYF	TGCGCCAGCAGCCAAGATCTAGGGGGGATGGGCACAGATACGCAGTATTTT
NA	TRBV9	NA	TRBJ1-2	CASTDGGIYGYTF	TGTGCCAGCACTGACGGCGGGATCTATGGCTACACCTTC
NA	TRBV7-9	NA	TRBJ2-1	CASSPYNEQFF	TGTGCCAGCAGTCCCTACAATGAGCAGTTCTTC
NA	TRBV6-1	NA	TRBJ2-7	CASSPTRGEQYF	TGTGCCAGCAGCCCTACTAGGGGCGAGCAGTACTTC
TRBD1	TRBV2	NA	TRBJ2-3	CASSPTGEDTQYF	TGTGCCAGCAGTCCCACAGGGGAGGATACGCAGTATTTT
NA	TRBV10-1	few	TRBJ2-2	CASSHISPGNLGELFF	TGCGCCAGCAGCCATATCTCCCCAGGGAATCTCGGGGAGCTGTTTTTT
NA	TRBV7-9	NA	TRBJ2-3	CASSLPAISRDTQYF	TGTGCCAGCAGCTTACCCGCGATATCGAGAGATACGCAGTATTTT
NA	TRBV9	NA	TRBJ2-1	CASSATGSYNEQFF	TGTGCCAGCAGCGCCACAGGGTCCTACAATGAGCAGTTCTTC
NA	TRBV11-2	NA	TRBJ1-2	CASSLGRGTYGYTF	TGTGCCAGCAGCTTAGGTAGAGGGACCTATGGCTACACCTTC
NA	TRBV27	NA	TRBJ1-2	CASSTTGTDNYGYTF	TGTGCCAGCAGTACCACCGGGACGGACAACTATGGCTACACCTTC
NA	TRBV7-6	NA	TRBJ1-1	CASSLSGSGNTEAFF	TGTGCCAGCAGCTTATCAGGGTCAGGGAACACTGAAGCTTTCTTT
NA	TRBV5-8	NA	TRBJ1-2	CASRAGSDYGYTF	TGTGCCAGCAGGGCGGGTAGCGACTATGGCTACACCTTC
TRBD2	TRBV29-1	NA	TRBJ2-1	CSVEGTSGRRSYNEQFF	TGCAGCGTTGAAGGGACTAGCGGGAGAAGGTCCTACAATGAGCAGTTCTTC
TRBD1	TRBV19	once	TRBJ1-1	CASMIGWRDSSSMNTEAFF	TGTGCCAGTATGATTGGGTGGAGGGACAGCTCAAGTATGAACACTGAAGCTTTCTTT
NA	TRBV5-5	NA	TRBJ2-7	CASSYSVQLVF	TGTGCCAGCAGCTACTCGGTCCAGCTGGTTTTC
NA	TRBV5-6	NA	TRBJ1-1	CASSLGDTEAFF	TGTGCCAGCAGCTTGGGGGACACTGAAGCTTTCTTT
NA	TRBV6-6	NA	TRBJ2-3	CASSYGQTDTQYF	TGTGCCAGCAGTTACGGACAGACAGATACGCAGTATTTT
TRBD2	TRBV7-9	NA	TRBJ2-3	CASSPLAGVTDTQYF	TGTGCCAGCAGCCCCCTAGCGGGGGTGACAGATACGCAGTATTTT
TRBD2	TRBV2	NA	TRBJ2-1	CASRSTSGYYNEQFF	TGTGCCAGCAGGTCGACTAGCGGGTACTACAATGAGCAGTTCTTC
TRBD1	TRBV6-5	NA	TRBJ2-5	CASTPGTGETQYF	TGTGCCAGCACCCCAGGGACAGGAGAGACCCAGTACTTC
TRBD2	TRBV19	NA	TRBJ2-1	CASSTGTSGLINNEQFF	TGTGCCAGTAGTACCGGGACTAGCGGACTTATAAACAATGAGCAGTTCTTC
NA	TRBV27	NA	TRBJ1-1	CASSLSVTTEAFF	TGTGCCAGCAGTTTATCCGTGACCACTGAAGCTTTCTTT
NA	TRBV7-6	NA	TRBJ2-5	CASSILGETQYF	TGTGCCAGCAGCATCCTCGGGGAGACCCAGTACTTC
NA	TRBV9	NA	TRBJ2-2	CASSSPAGTTNTGELFF	TGTGCCAGCAGTTCGCCTGCCGGGACAACGAACACCGGGGAGCTGTTTTTT
NA	TRBV19	once	TRBJ1-5	CASSIAVQGRYSNQPQHF	TGTGCCAGTAGTATTGCAGTGCAGGGGCGATATAGCAATCAGCCCCAGCATTTT
TRBD1	TRBV13	NA	TRBJ1-1	CASSFGTVEAVNTEAFF	TGTGCCAGCAGCTTTGGGACAGTGGAAGCCGTGAACACTGAAGCTTTCTTT
TRBD2	TRBV7-9	NA	TRBJ2-2	CASSPSGEFTGELFF	TGTGCCAGCAGCCCCAGCGGGGAGTTCACCGGGGAGCTGTTTTTT